This entry lists 10 T cell receptor beta chains sequenced from one sample in a study of blood T cell repertoires in COVID-19. The data were produced by immunoSEQ multiplex PCR, yet TCRdb's version contains in-frame clones alone and is incomplete. Among 75,000 to 95,000 clones listed, 88% were seen once. The specimen was peripheral blood. These receptors were collected from a human donor in a cohort sampled during active COVID-19.

The CDR3 is CASSLRPAGGGHEQFF. CDR3 DNA: TGTGCCAGCAGCTTAAGGCCCGCTGGGGGCGGGCATGAGCAGTTCTTC. V and J are TRBV7-3 and TRBJ2-1; possibly TRBD1 for D (6 bases). The CDR3 runs 16 residues. V lost 1 base to trimming and J lost 8 bases, with 18 bases between them. Per germline, CDR1 SGHTA and CDR2 FQGTGA.

This chain joins TRBV7-2 and TRBJ1-2; no clear D gene. Trimming removed 2 bases at V and 8 bases at J, with 15 bases between. The CDR3 covers 14 residues. Germline CDR1 is SGHTA and CDR2 is FQGNSA. CDR3 bases: TGTGCCAGCAGCTTATCGAGAGTGGTGGGCGGCTACACCTTC. It translates to CASSLSRVVGGYTF.

V and J are TRBV5-1 and TRBJ2-1; TRBD2 matches 11 bases. Germline loops: CDR1 SGHRS, CDR2 YFSETQ. V was clipped by 3 bases and J by 2 bases; unmatched bases: 4. This CDR3 contains 16 residues. The CDR3 loop reads CASSWGLAVTYNEQFF. DNA of the CDR3: TGCGCCAGCAGCTGGGGACTAGCGGTTACCTACAATGAGCAGTTCTTC.

The V call is TRBV5-1, the J call TRBJ2-5; D is ambiguous. This CDR3 region has 13 residues. The germline gives CDR1 SGHRS, CDR2 YFSETQ. V lost 6 bases to trimming and J lost 0 bases, with 9 bases between them. The CDR3 here is CASNSQNQETQYF. As DNA, the CDR3 is TGCGCCAGCAATTCCCAAAACCAAGAGACCCAGTACTTC.

The V and J genes are TRBV5-1 and TRBJ1-2; no firm D call. There are 17 residues in the CDR3. Germline loops: CDR1 SGHRS, CDR2 YFSETQ. V was shortened by 0 bases and J by 0 bases, with 15 bases between the two germline ends. The CDR3 here is CASSLDPGQAPNYGYTF. The CDR3 DNA follows: TGCGCCAGCAGCTTGGATCCCGGTCAGGCCCCTAACTATGGCTACACCTTC.

V and J are TRBV7-3 and TRBJ2-2; possibly TRBD2 for D (5 bases). Looked up from germline, CDR1 is SGHTA and CDR2 is FQGTGA. Deletions cut 2 bases from V and 4 bases from J, with 14 bases between. This CDR3 spans 16 amino acids. The CDR3 protein is CASSLSAGVVTGELFF. The CDR3 DNA is TGTGCCAGCAGCTTATCGGCGGGCGTAGTCACCGGGGAGCTGTTTTTT. Full variable domain (remainder filled in from reference TRBV7-3 and TRBJ2-2): GAGVSQTPSNKVTEKGKYVELRCDPISGHTALYWYRQSLGQGPEFLIYFQGTGAADDSGLPNDRFFAVRPEGSVSTLKIQRTERGDSAVYLCASSLSAGVVTGELFFGEGSRLTVL.

The chain carries TRBV5-4 and TRBJ2-7; perhaps TRBD2 as D (5 bases). This CDR3 region has 14 residues. CDR1 is SGHNT, CDR2 YYREEE, per germline (reference sequence). The germline V and J ends were trimmed by 2 bases and 0 bases, with 9 bases remaining between them. For the CDR3, the DNA is TGTGCCAGCAGCTTCCCCGGAGGCTCCTACGAGCAGTACTTC. It yields the protein CASSFPGGSYEQYF. Drawing the rest from reference TRBV5-4 and TRBJ2-7, the complete variable domain is ETGVTQSPTHLIKTRGQQVTLRCSSQSGHNTVSWYQQALGQGPQFIFQYYREEENGRGNFPPRFSGLQFPNYSSELNVNALELDDSALYLCASSFPGGSYEQYFGPGTRLTVT.

The CDR3 sequence is CASNLRTTHYEQYF. CDR3 coding DNA: TGTGCCAGCAATCTCAGGACTACCCACTACGAGCAGTACTTC. The chain combines TRBV2 with TRBJ2-7; D perhaps matches TRBD2 (6 bases). V gave up 7 bases and J gave up 3 bases, with 16 bases separating them. Germline values: CDR1 SNHLY, CDR2 FYNNEI. The CDR3 covers 14 residues.

The rearrangement links TRBV19 to TRBJ2-7, with 11 positions matching TRBD2. The J segment lost 3 bases and the V segment lost 5 bases, leaving 6 bases of the junction unmatched. Looked up from germline, CDR1 is LNHDA and CDR2 is SQIVND (reference sequence). The CDR3 length is 15 residues. Written as DNA, the CDR3 is TGTGCCAGTAGTGATTTGACTAGCGGGAACTACGAGCAGTACTTC. Its translation is CASSDLTSGNYEQYF.

This clone appeared once. The chain employs TRBV28 and TRBJ2-1; 12 bases are shared with TRBD2. The germline V gene encodes CDR1 MDHEN and CDR2 SYDVKM. The CDR3 spans 14 residues. V shed 7 bases and J 7 bases; nucleotides not matched to a gene: 5. The CDR3 DNA sequence: TGTGCCAGCATCACTAGCGGGAGGTTTAATGAGCAGTTCTTC. Encoded protein: CASITSGRFNEQFF.